What follows are 8 T cell receptor beta chains derived from one specimen sequenced in a study of shared clonotypes between healthy human individuals. Only in-frame clones appear in the TCRdb table, and some are missing; sequencing was by immunoSEQ multiplex PCR. This table has over a million clones, 95% to 97% appearing once. Material: naive CD4+ T cells sorted from blood. Subset meaning: CD45RA+ positively selected. Every receptor here comes from a man aged 30-40 years in good health.

The chain employs TRBV19 and TRBJ2-2; maybe TRBD2 (7 bases). V dropped 1 base and J dropped 7 bases, with 22 bases sitting between them. This CDR3 has 18 residues. Germline CDR1 LNHDA, CDR2 SQIVND (reference sequence). The CDR3 DNA sequence: TGTGCCAGTAGTATAGTCCCAGGGGTGCGGGAGAAGGTCGGGGAGCTGTTTTTT. This sequence encodes CASSIVPGVREKVGELFF. The variable domain in full, with the rest retrieved from reference TRBV19 and TRBJ2-2, is DGGITQSPKYLFRKEGQNVTLSCEQNLNHDAMYWYRQDPGQGLRLIYYSQIVNDFQKGDIAEGYSVSREKKESFPLTVTSAQKNPTAFYLCASSIVPGVREKVGELFFGEGSRLTVL.

V and J are TRBV10-2 and TRBJ2-3; possible D gene TRBD1, 5 bases. This CDR3 comprises 15 residues. V was trimmed by 7 bases and J by 1 base, leaving 15 bases between them. The germline V gene encodes CDR1 WSHSY and CDR2 SAAADI. The CDR3 loop reads CASTVQDKGTDTQYF. For the CDR3, the DNA is TGCGCCAGCACCGTACAGGATAAGGGCACAGATACGCAGTATTTT.

This clone appeared once. The V gene is TRBV7-6, the J gene TRBJ2-1, with TRBD1 matching 11 bases. This CDR3 has 15 amino acids. V gave up 5 bases and J gave up 7 bases; unmatched junction bases: 7. CDR1 is SGHVS, CDR2 FNYEAQ, per germline. CDR3 DNA: TGTGCCAGCAGCCCAGGACAGGGGGCGGGAAATGAGCAGTTCTTC. Its protein product is CASSPGQGAGNEQFF.

The gene calls are TRBV5-8 and TRBJ2-1, with TRBD2 identical over 10 bases. Germline V gene data show CDR1 as SGHTS and CDR2 as YDEGEE. V lost 0 bases, J lost 0 bases, and 6 bases stayed unmatched. The CDR3 runs 18 residues. The CDR3 bases are TGTGCCAGCAGCTTGGCCGTGGCTAGCGGGAGCTCCTACAATGAGCAGTTCTTC. This codes for CASSLAVASGSSYNEQFF.

The CDR3 nucleotides are TGTGCCAGCAGCATATCAACAGGGGCAGAGACCCAGTACTTC. Its translation is CASSISTGAETQYF. The chain has TRBV11-3 and TRBJ2-5; TRBD1 matches 7 bases. The trim removed 5 bases at V and 4 bases at J, leaving 7 bases unmatched. Germline CDR1 and CDR2: SGHNT and YENEEA. This CDR3 spans 14 amino acids.

J is TRBJ1-1 and V is TRBV30, with D maybe TRBD1 (5 bases). Germline values: CDR1 GTSNPN, CDR2 SVGIG (reference sequence). The CDR3 sequence is 18 residues long. V was clipped by 5 bases and J by 3 bases, with 28 bases between them. The CDR3 sequence: CAWQGSRTSQMGYTEAFF. Here the CDR3 DNA reads TGTGCCTGGCAAGGGTCAAGGACATCTCAAATGGGGTACACTGAAGCTTTCTTT.

V and J are TRBV13 and TRBJ2-5; 7 bases match TRBD1. V was clipped by 5 bases and J by 5 bases; unmatched bases: 5. CDR3 length: 13 residues. CDR1 and CDR2 (germline): PRHDT, FYEKMQ (reference sequence). CDR3 sequence: CASSRQGWETQYF. CDR3 sequence (DNA): TGTGCCAGCAGCCGACAGGGTTGGGAGACCCAGTACTTC. Filled out from reference TRBV13 and TRBJ2-5, the complete variable domain reads AAGVIQSPRHLIKEKRETATLKCYPIPRHDTVYWYQQGPGQDPQFLISFYEKMQSDKGSIPDRFSAQQFSDYHSELNMSSLELGDSALYFCASSRQGWETQYFGPGTRLLVL.

The chain couples TRBV2 to TRBJ1-5, with D unclear. Trimming left V 8 bases short and J 2 bases short, with 10 bases between. Germline CDR1 is SNHLY and CDR2 is FYNNEI. This CDR3 is 13 amino acids long. The CDR3 nucleotides are TGTGCCAGCCTCGACCGGGGCAATCAGCCCCAGCATTTT. Protein product: CASLDRGNQPQHF.